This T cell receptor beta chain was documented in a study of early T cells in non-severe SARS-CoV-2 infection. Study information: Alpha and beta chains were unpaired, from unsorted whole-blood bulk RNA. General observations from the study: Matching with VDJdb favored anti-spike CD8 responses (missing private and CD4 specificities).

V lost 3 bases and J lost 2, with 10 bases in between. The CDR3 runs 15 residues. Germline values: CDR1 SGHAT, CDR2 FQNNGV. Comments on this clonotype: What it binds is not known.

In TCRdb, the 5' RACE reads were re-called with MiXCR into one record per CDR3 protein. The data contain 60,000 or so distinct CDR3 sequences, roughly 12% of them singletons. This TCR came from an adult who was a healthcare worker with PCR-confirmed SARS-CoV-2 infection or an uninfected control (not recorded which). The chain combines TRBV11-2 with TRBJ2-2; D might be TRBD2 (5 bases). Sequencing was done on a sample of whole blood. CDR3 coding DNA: TGTGCCAGCAGCTTCAGAGCGGTAAACACCGGGGAGCTGTTTTTT. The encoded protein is CASSFRAVNTGELFF.